The entry below describes one T cell receptor (beta chain). It lacks a known antigen. There are no base qualities to consult, and no much larger clone falls within one base. This entry belongs to a study of PD-L1 blockade in urothelial cancer (TCRdb year 2017). Regarding the study in general: All patients started therapy around 2014 and received atezolizumab 1,200 mg intravenously every 3 weeks. Several patients reached durable clinical benefit, while some 19 patients did not. Blood samples were analyzed at two time points: 3 weeks after treatment start (second dose) and 6 weeks after treatment start. Durable clinical benefit was defined as a progression-free survival longer than 6 months, and TCR features were additionally tested against progression-free survival and overall survival. Over 28 patients had pretreatment blood TCR-seq, approximately 24 had at least one posttreatment blood collection, and approximately 24 had tumor TCR-seq. The study, an exploratory multi-omic analysis, examined somatic, immune and clinical correlates of response to PD-L1 blockade with atezolizumab in urothelial cancer. About 85% of the roughly 29 patients were identified as males with urothelial cancer of bladder origin, and a prior smoking history was reported by 18 of 29 patients. Pretreatment tumor samples and matched peripheral blood, collected serially before and after atezolizumab treatment, underwent TCR sequencing. Blood samples gave median yields of approximately 130,000 T cells and some 84,000 unique TCRs, along with a median clonality of approximately 0.08. An ECOG performance status of 0 or 1 was recorded for the patients, and 0 to 3 prior chemotherapy regimens had been received by the patients. In the same patients, whole exome sequencing and RNA sequencing of pretreatment tumors were performed in addition to TCR sequencing. Overall study results and their limits: Among patients with durable benefit, tumor-associated TCR clones showed greater expansion in peripheral blood 3 weeks after treatment started (n ≈ 23, p = 0.022). A pretreatment peripheral blood TCR clonality below the median was linked to improved progression-free and overall survival. Because the sample size was small (n = 29) and many of the analyses were exploratory, the results are meant to be hypothesis-generating.

A cohort of 25 to 30 patients with locally advanced or metastatic urothelial carcinoma, treated at Memorial Sloan Kettering on a trial protocol, was included. Peripheral blood mononuclear cells were collected pretreatment and during treatment, at between 1 and 8 total time points per patient. The Qiagen DNeasy Blood extraction kit was used to purify genomic DNA from total PBMCs and tumor samples. PBMCs were collected pretreatment and during treatment and were isolated and stored as previously described. The CDR3 runs 16 residues from the cysteine to the phenylalanine. The read is trimmed to its CDR3 DNA, 48 bases read in frame from base 1. To estimate absolute template abundance from read counts, synthetic TCR analog templates were spiked into each PCR. TCRbeta CDR3 regions were amplified from genomic DNA with bias-controlled V and J gene primers using the immunoSEQ assay. Sequencing of rearranged TCRbeta segments was performed at approximately 20X coverage. The original methods were these. Clustering was used to correct sequencing errors, and CDR3s were annotated against IMGT so that V, D and J genes could be assigned. Only productive TCRbeta rearrangements were used in downstream analyses, excluding out-of-frame or stop-codon sequences. Clonality was computed as one minus Shannon entropy normalized by the log of the number of unique productive sequences. Clones differing between time points or between blood and tumor were identified using Fisher's exact test with Benjamini-Hochberg correction, with an adjusted p below 0.01 applied as the threshold. Sourced from immuneACCESS, this table was stored by TCRdb with only in-frame sequences that have V and J called. A share of the clones is absent; for the studies checked, an unresolved V gene accounts for under half, and the remainder has no known explanation. D and trimming were read from the DNA, whereas the V and J calls and clone size are those reported in that table. The sample table records 37,000 or so clones; about 79% of these occur just once. The top ten clonotypes cover roughly a sixth of the sample.

The material sequenced was PBMCs, taken around atezolizumab (anti-PD-L1) treatment. The chain uses TRBV21-1 and TRBJ1-1; the table names TRBD1, a call not compared with the DNA. TRBV21-1 is a documented pseudogene. The TCR originated in a man aged 55 to 69 with urothelial cancer. Read as DNA, the sequence is TGTGCCAGCAGCAAAGCGCCCCCGGGACAGTACACTGAAGCTTTCTTT. It specifies CASSKAPPGQYTEAFF.